Shown below are 13 T cell receptor beta chains from a single sample sequenced in a study of PD-L1 blockade in urothelial cancer. The table came from immunoSEQ multiplex PCR; TCRdb's copy has only in-frame clones and leaves some out. The sample includes about 52,000 clones, 70% to 80% of them seen just once. Sample: PBMCs, taken around atezolizumab (anti-PD-L1) treatment. The receptors stem from a man between 65 and 79 years old with urothelial cancer.

The J gene is TRBJ2-7, the V gene TRBV5-4; 8 bases are a match to TRBD1. In germline, CDR1 is SGHNT, CDR2 YYREEE (reference sequence). The CDR3 covers 13 residues. Trimming at V came to 4 bases and at J to 6 bases, leaving 6 bases not matched to a gene. The CDR3 reads CASSQADRAEQYF. The CDR3 bases are TGTGCCAGCAGCCAGGCGGACAGGGCCGAGCAGTACTTC.

CDR3 DNA: TGTGCCAGCAGTCCCTCACCGGGACAGGGAATAAGCTACACCTTC. Encoded protein: CASSPSPGQGISYTF. J is TRBJ1-2 and V is TRBV6-5; TRBD1 matches 9 bases. The CDR3 covers 15 residues. The V gene's germline CDR1 is MNHEY and CDR2 SVGAGI. J lost 9 bases, V lost 5 bases, and 13 bases had no gene match.

The sample holds a few counts of this clone. This chain uses TRBV18 with TRBJ1-5; TRBD1 aligns across 9 bases. The CDR3 length is 16 residues. Germline assignment: CDR1 KGHSH and CDR2 LQKENI. V lost 2 bases, J lost 7 bases, and 9 bases stayed unmatched. Here the CDR3 DNA reads TGTGCCAGCTCACCAGCTACAGGGGGCAGGGGCCAGCCCCAGCATTTT. Its translation is CASSPATGGRGQPQHF.

This clone occurred a few times. V is TRBV27 and J is TRBJ1-1; possible D gene TRBD1, 5 bases. The length of the CDR3 is 16 residues. Germline V CDR1 and CDR2: MNHEY, SMNVEV (reference sequence). Trimming removed 7 bases at V and 1 base at J, with 19 bases between. For the CDR3, the DNA is TGTGCCAGCACCCCTTCTGGGGCCTTCTCGAACACTGAAGCTTTCTTT. This translates into CASTPSGAFSNTEAFF.

This clone was detected only a few times. At one of its ends the junction is not consistent with the germline gene, which may arise from a read error. J is TRBJ1-2 and V is TRBV6-1; no clear D gene. The CDR3 has 13 amino acids. CDR1 and CDR2 from the germline V gene are MNHNS and SASEGT. The CDR3 DNA reads TGTGCCAGCACCGCAACCGCCCAGTTGGAGGGCAACTTC. Its translation: CASTATAQLEGNF.

This clone has only one observation. The J gene is TRBJ2-3, the V gene TRBV15, with a possible D match to TRBD2 (6 bases). Germline lookup yields CDR1 LNHNV and CDR2 YYDKDF (reference sequence). The CDR3 extends over 15 amino acids. The germline V and J ends were trimmed by 1 base and 2 bases, with 10 bases remaining between them. The CDR3 region has the DNA TGTGCCACCAGCAGAGCGCGGGGAGTCACAGATACGCAGTATTTT. Translating it yields CATSRARGVTDTQYF.

The gene calls are TRBV5-6 and TRBJ1-1; D is ambiguous. CDR3 length equals 14 residues. In germline, CDR1 is SGHDT, CDR2 YYEEEE. V was pared by 1 base and J by 7 bases, with 14 bases between. CDR3 region: CASSLLVGEIEAFF. For the CDR3, the DNA is TGTGCCAGCAGCTTGCTCGTGGGAGAAATTGAAGCTTTCTTT.

The chain links TRBV5-1 to TRBJ2-5, with 10 bases lining up with TRBD1. Looked up from germline, CDR1 is SGHRS and CDR2 is YFSETQ. The CDR3 runs to 14 residues. The V segment lost 3 bases and the J segment 4 bases; nucleotides outside the gene matches: 3. The CDR3 sequence is CASSYGQGGETQYF. CDR3 nucleotides: TGCGCCAGCAGCTATGGACAGGGGGGAGAGACCCAGTACTTC.

This clone was recorded only once. CDR3: CASTRTGRGYTF. DNA for the CDR3: TGTGCCAGCACCCGGACAGGGAGAGGCTACACCTTC. The chain carries TRBV9 and TRBJ1-2; 8 positions agree with TRBD1. The CDR3 runs to 12 residues. The germline V gene encodes CDR1 SGDLS and CDR2 YYNGEE. V lost 6 bases to trimming and J lost 8 bases; unmatched junction nucleotides: 6.

This chain uses TRBV18 with TRBJ2-1; 9 positions match TRBD2. With V trimmed by 3 bases and J by 7 bases, 7 bases remained unmatched. The CDR3 is 15 residues long. Looked up from germline, CDR1 is KGHSH and CDR2 is LQKENI. CDR3: CASSPRLAETNEQFF. The CDR3 region has the DNA TGTGCCAGCTCACCCCGACTAGCGGAGACGAATGAGCAGTTCTTC.

This clone was observed a single time. This rearrangement joins TRBV19 to TRBJ1-2, with D hard to call. From germline, CDR1 is LNHDA and CDR2 SQIVND (reference sequence). The CDR3 has 16 amino acids. V was trimmed by 4 bases and J by 3 bases, leaving 18 bases between them. The CDR3 bases are TGTGCCAGTAGTAAAAATAGCGCGGGGAGGGACTATGGCTACACCTTC. The encoded protein is CASSKNSAGRDYGYTF.

The rearrangement joins TRBV18 to TRBJ2-1; a weak D match, TRBD1 (6 bases). Trimming removed 3 bases from V and 9 bases from J, with 21 bases in between. Germline V lookup: CDR1 KGHSH, CDR2 LQKENI. There are 16 residues in the CDR3. CDR3 nucleotides: TGTGCCAGCTCACCCCCTCCCCTTGCTGTAGGGGGTGAGCAGTTCTTC. Its translation is CASSPPPLAVGGEQFF.

This clone came up once. The chain joins TRBV4-3 to TRBJ1-4, with TRBD1 as a possible D gene (5 bases). This CDR3 comprises 17 residues. V lost 4 bases and J 7 bases, leaving 22 bases between the germline ends. Germline values: CDR1 LGHNA, CDR2 YSLEER. In DNA form, the CDR3 reads TGCGCCAGCAGCCTGAGCAACTGGGGGGAAAGAAGTGAAAAACTGTTTTTT. This translates into CASSLSNWGERSEKLFF.